These 20 T cell receptor beta chains originate from one sample sequenced in a study of blood T cell repertoires in COVID-19. Produced via immunoSEQ multiplex PCR; TCRdb's table is partial and in-frame only. The table includes approximately 160,000 clones, 81% detected once. The sequenced sample consisted of peripheral blood. The receptor source for this set is a man in his 60s with active or convalescent COVID-19.

V gene TRBV6-5 combines with J gene TRBJ1-2; D unclear. V was cut by 6 bases and J by 0 bases, with 8 bases left in between. This CDR3 contains 13 residues. The germline V gene has CDR1 MNHEY and CDR2 SVGAGI. CDR3 region: CASRVGANYGYTF. DNA for the CDR3: TGTGCCAGCAGGGTCGGGGCTAACTATGGCTACACCTTC.

This sequence joins TRBV7-3 and TRBJ1-1, with 7 bases lining up with TRBD1. CDR3 size: 15 residues. Germline loops: CDR1 SGHTA, CDR2 FQGTGA. Trimming removed 5 bases from V and 1 base from J; junction bases left unmatched: 7. The CDR3 region has the DNA TGTGCCAGCAGCCCCCAGGGGGGTGAGAACACTGAAGCTTTCTTT. This gives the protein CASSPQGGENTEAFF.

The CDR3 DNA reads as TGTGCCAGTAGGAGGACTGGACTCTATGGCTACACCTTC. Translation: CASRRTGLYGYTF. The chain combines TRBV19 with TRBJ1-2, with D unclear. Per germline, CDR1 LNHDA and CDR2 SQIVND (reference sequence). V gave up 6 bases and J gave up 4 bases, with 12 bases separating them. This CDR3 is 13 amino acids long.

The J gene is TRBJ2-1, the V gene TRBV4-1, with D maybe TRBD2 (7 bases). The V gene's germline CDR1 is MGHRA and CDR2 YSYEKL. The CDR3 runs 16 residues. Trimming shortened V by 1 base and J by 7 bases, and 17 bases separated the two germline ends. For the CDR3, the DNA is TGCGCCAGCAGCCAAGGAGGGCGGGGGCTAGAAAATGAGCAGTTCTTC. Amino acids: CASSQGGRGLENEQFF.

The gene calls are TRBV14 and TRBJ2-3; 8 nucleotides agree with TRBD2. CDR1 and CDR2 (germline): SGHDN, FVKESK. The CDR3 covers 14 residues. Losses at the gene ends were 3 bases for V and 3 bases for J; bases not matched to a gene: 2. This chain's CDR3 is CASSHRLATDTQYF. DNA for the CDR3: TGTGCCAGCAGCCACCGACTAGCGACAGATACGCAGTATTTT.

The J gene is TRBJ2-5, the V gene TRBV6-5; 7 bases line up with TRBD2. CDR3 size: 15 residues. Germline V gives CDR1 MNHEY, CDR2 SVGAGI. The J segment lost 0 bases and the V segment lost 5 bases, leaving 6 bases of the junction unmatched. The CDR3 DNA is TGTGCCAGCAGTCTAATGGGGGGGTACCAAGAGACCCAGTACTTC. It codes for CASSLMGGYQETQYF.

CDR3: CASSLGGTTTFTDTQYF. In nucleotides, the CDR3 is TGTGCCAGCAGCTTGGGTGGGACAACCACTTTCACAGATACGCAGTATTTT. The chain joins TRBV5-4 to TRBJ2-3; a weak D match, TRBD1 (6 bases). V was shortened by 0 bases and J by 2 bases, with 16 bases between the two germline ends. Germline V gene sequence: CDR1 SGHNT, CDR2 YYREEE (reference sequence). The CDR3 covers 17 residues.

The V gene is TRBV12-3 or TRBV12-4, the J gene TRBJ1-5; D is unclear. Trimming removed 3 bases at V and 4 bases at J, with 7 bases between. This CDR3 has 13 residues. The chain's CDR3 is CASSFIGNQPQHF. CDR3 nucleotides: TGTGCCAGCAGTTTTATCGGGAATCAGCCCCAGCATTTT.

The gene calls are TRBV6-1 and TRBJ2-7; D may be TRBD1 (6 bases). Looked up from germline, CDR1 is MNHNS and CDR2 is SASEGT. Trimming pared 2 bases from V and 3 bases from J, leaving 11 bases between. The CDR3 extends over 14 amino acids. The CDR3 region is CASSETGKVYEQYF. The CDR3 DNA reads as TGTGCCAGCAGTGAAACAGGGAAAGTCTACGAGCAGTACTTC.

This clone came up many times. The rearrangement uses TRBV19 and TRBJ1-5; D might be TRBD1 (6 bases). Deletions cut 6 bases from V and 7 bases from J, with 16 bases between. CDR3 length: 14 amino acids. Germline CDR1 reads LNHDA; CDR2 reads SQIVND (reference sequence). DNA of the CDR3: TGTGCCAGTAGGGCCCACAGGGTTGAACAGCCCCAGCATTTT. Its protein is CASRAHRVEQPQHF. Complete variable domain (other parts from reference TRBV19 and TRBJ1-5): DGGITQSPKYLFRKEGQNVTLSCEQNLNHDAMYWYRQDPGQGLRLIYYSQIVNDFQKGDIAEGYSVSREKKESFPLTVTSAQKNPTAFYLCASRAHRVEQPQHFGDGTRLSIL.

This clone was seen once. The CDR3 nucleotides read TGTGCCAGCAACCCGGGGGAGCGGGAGACCCAGTACTTC. Protein product: CASNPGERETQYF. The chain uses TRBV6-5 and TRBJ2-5, with D perhaps TRBD2 (6 bases). The CDR3 is 13 residues long. The V gene's germline CDR1 is MNHEY and CDR2 SVGAGI. Trimming shortened V by 7 bases and J by 5 bases, and 14 bases separated the two germline ends.

This clone was counted a single time. The V and J genes are TRBV5-5 and TRBJ1-2; D may be TRBD1 (5 bases). Trimming left V 1 base short and J 0 bases short, with 10 bases between. This CDR3 region has 15 residues. Germline V lookup: CDR1 SGHKS, CDR2 YYEKEE (reference sequence). The CDR3 sequence: CASSLYQGTNYGYTF. DNA for the CDR3: TGTGCCAGCAGCTTGTACCAGGGAACTAACTATGGCTACACCTTC.

CDR3 DNA: TGTGCCAGCAGTTCGGGACAGCACCAAGAGACCCAGTACTTC. Its protein is CASSSGQHQETQYF. The chain links TRBV28 to TRBJ2-5; 7 positions agree with TRBD1. This CDR3 contains 14 residues. CDR1 is MDHEN, CDR2 SYDVKM, per germline. Germline trimming cut 4 bases from V and 0 bases from J; bases unmatched to any gene: 2.

This chain connects TRBV25-1 to TRBJ1-3, with TRBD1 as a possible D gene (5 bases). V lost 1 base, J lost 0 bases, and 10 bases lay in between. This CDR3 contains 16 residues. CDR1 is MGHDK and CDR2 is SYGVNS in the germline V gene. CDR3 nucleotide sequence: TGTGCCAGCAGTGAATTGGGGCAGAGCTCTGGAAACACCATATATTTT. It codes for CASSELGQSSGNTIYF.

V usage is TRBV19 and J usage is TRBJ1-5; possibly TRBD1 for D (5 bases). There are 19 residues in the CDR3. Germline V gives CDR1 LNHDA, CDR2 SQIVND (reference sequence). V was pared by 0 bases and J by 9 bases, with 27 bases between. The CDR3 DNA sequence: TGTGCCAGTAGTATAGAACGGTTCAGTATGAGGACACAACTGTCGCCCCAGCATTTT. It encodes CASSIERFSMRTQLSPQHF.

The sample holds a few counts of this clone. The rearrangement links TRBV6-4 to TRBJ2-7; TRBD2 is a possible D gene (5 bases). The CDR3 sequence is 13 residues long. V lost 0 bases, J lost 6 bases, and 9 bases lay in between. Germline CDR1 MRHNA, CDR2 SNTAGT. DNA for the CDR3: TGTGCCAGCAGTGACTCGGAGGAAGGCGAGCAGTACTTC. The encoded protein is CASSDSEEGEQYF.

This clone has just a few counts. This chain joins TRBV11-1 and TRBJ1-1, with 7 nucleotides matching TRBD1. This CDR3 is built from 16 residues. Germline V gene sequence: CDR1 SGHAT, CDR2 FQDESV (reference sequence). J lost 1 base, V lost 2 bases, and 7 bases had no gene match. CDR3 amino acids: CASSLNKGAGNTEAFF. DNA of the CDR3: TGTGCCAGCAGCTTAAATAAGGGGGCAGGGAACACTGAAGCTTTCTTT.

The chain couples TRBV18 to TRBJ2-3; 8 bases match TRBD1. V lost 5 bases and J lost 4; bases outside the gene matches: 5. There are 14 residues in the CDR3. Germline V gene lookup returns CDR1 KGHSH and CDR2 LQKENI. CDR3 nucleotide sequence: TGTGCCAGCTCATCAACAGGGGGTCCAGATACGCAGTATTTT. Translated, it gives CASSSTGGPDTQYF.

This clone was observed once. The rearrangement uses TRBV9 and TRBJ1-1; TRBD1 might be the D (6 bases). Germline V gene data show CDR1 as SGDLS and CDR2 as YYNGEE. The V end was cut by 4 bases, the J end by 0 bases, with 13 bases between. The CDR3 is 15 amino acids. This chain's CDR3 is CASSPWPGVNTEAFF. DNA for the CDR3: TGTGCCAGCAGCCCCTGGCCAGGGGTGAACACTGAAGCTTTCTTT.

The chain couples TRBV4-1 to TRBJ2-5; possibly TRBD1 for D (6 bases). The CDR3 is made up of 14 amino acids. V was pared by 4 bases and J by 4 bases, with 13 bases between. The germline CDR1 and CDR2 sequences are MGHRA and YSYEKL. The CDR3 spells CASSRRDNGETQYF. Written as DNA, the CDR3 is TGCGCCAGCAGCCGCCGGGACAACGGAGAGACCCAGTACTTC.